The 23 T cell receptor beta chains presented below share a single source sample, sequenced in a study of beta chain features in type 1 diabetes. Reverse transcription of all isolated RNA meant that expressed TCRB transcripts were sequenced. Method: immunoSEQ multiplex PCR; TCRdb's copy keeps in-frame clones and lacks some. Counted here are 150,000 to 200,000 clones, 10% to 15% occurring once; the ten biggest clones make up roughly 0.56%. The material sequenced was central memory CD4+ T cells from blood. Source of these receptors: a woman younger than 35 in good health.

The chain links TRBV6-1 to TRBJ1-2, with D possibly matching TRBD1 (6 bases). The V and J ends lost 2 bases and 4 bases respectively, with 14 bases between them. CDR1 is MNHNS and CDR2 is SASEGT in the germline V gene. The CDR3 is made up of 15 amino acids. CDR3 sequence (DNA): TGTGCCAGCAGTGAAACAGGGAGTGCTAGCTATGGCTACACCTTC. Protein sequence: CASSETGSASYGYTF.

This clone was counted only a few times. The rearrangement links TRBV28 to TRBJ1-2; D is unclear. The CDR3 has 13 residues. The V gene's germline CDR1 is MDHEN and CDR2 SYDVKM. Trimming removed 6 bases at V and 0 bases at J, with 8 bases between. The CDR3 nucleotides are TGTGCCAGCAGGAGAATAGCTAACTATGGCTACACCTTC. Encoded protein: CASRRIANYGYTF.

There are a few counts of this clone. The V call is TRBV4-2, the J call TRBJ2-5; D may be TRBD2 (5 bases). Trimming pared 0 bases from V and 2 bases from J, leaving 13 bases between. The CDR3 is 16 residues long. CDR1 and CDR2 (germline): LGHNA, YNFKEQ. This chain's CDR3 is CASSQDKGRGQETQYF. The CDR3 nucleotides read TGTGCCAGCAGCCAAGATAAAGGTCGGGGTCAAGAGACCCAGTACTTC.

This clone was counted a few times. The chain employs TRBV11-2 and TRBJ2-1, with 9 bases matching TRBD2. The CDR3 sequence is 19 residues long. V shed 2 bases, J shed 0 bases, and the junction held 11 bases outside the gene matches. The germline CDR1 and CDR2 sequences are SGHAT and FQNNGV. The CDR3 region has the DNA TGTGCCAGCAGCTTAAAGGGGAGGCTAGCGGGGTCCTCCTACAATGAGCAGTTCTTC. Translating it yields CASSLKGRLAGSSYNEQFF.

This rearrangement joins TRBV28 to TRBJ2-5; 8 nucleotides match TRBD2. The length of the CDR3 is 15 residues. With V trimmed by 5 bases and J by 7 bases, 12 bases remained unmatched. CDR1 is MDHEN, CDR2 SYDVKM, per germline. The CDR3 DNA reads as TGTGCCAGCAGTCCCCCGGGGACTAGTGTGGGGACCCAGTACTTC. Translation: CASSPPGTSVGTQYF. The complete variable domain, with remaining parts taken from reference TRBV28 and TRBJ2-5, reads DVKVTQSSRYLVKRTGEKVFLECVQDMDHENMFWYRQDPGLGLRLIYFSYDVKMKEKGDIPEGYSVSREKKERFSLILESASTNQTSMYLCASSPPGTSVGTQYFGPGTRLLVL.

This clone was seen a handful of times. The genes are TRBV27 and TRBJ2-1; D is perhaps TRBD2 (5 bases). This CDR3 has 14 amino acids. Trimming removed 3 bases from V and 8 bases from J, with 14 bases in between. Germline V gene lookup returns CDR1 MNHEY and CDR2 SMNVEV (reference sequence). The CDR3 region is CASSLREGFYEQFF. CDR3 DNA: TGTGCCAGCAGTTTGAGGGAAGGTTTCTATGAGCAGTTCTTC.

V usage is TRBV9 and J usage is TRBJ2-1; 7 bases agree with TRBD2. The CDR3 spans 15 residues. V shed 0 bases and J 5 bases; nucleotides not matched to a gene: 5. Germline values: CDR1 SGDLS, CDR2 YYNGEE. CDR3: CASSVELASNNEQFF. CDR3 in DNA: TGTGCCAGCAGCGTAGAACTAGCGAGTAACAATGAGCAGTTCTTC. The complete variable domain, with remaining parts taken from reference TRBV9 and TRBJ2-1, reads DSGVTQTPKHLITATGQRVTLRCSPRSGDLSVYWYQQSLDQGLQFLIQYYNGEERAKGNILERFSAQQFPDLHSELNLSSLELGDSALYFCASSVELASNNEQFFGPGTRLTVL.

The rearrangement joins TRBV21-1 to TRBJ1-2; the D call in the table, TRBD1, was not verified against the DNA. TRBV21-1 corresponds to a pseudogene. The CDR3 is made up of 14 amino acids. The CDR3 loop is CASSITGTGIGYTF. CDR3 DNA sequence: TGTGCCAGCAGCATCACCGGGACAGGGATTGGCTACACCTTC.

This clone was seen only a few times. The CDR3 reads CASSPGQLSYEQYF. Written as DNA, the CDR3 is TGTGCCAGCAGCCCAGGACAGTTGTCCTACGAGCAGTACTTC. The chain is built from TRBV7-2 and TRBJ2-7; a weak D match, TRBD1 (6 bases). The germline gives CDR1 SGHTA, CDR2 FQGNSA. This CDR3 comprises 14 residues. V was trimmed by 5 bases and J by 1 base, leaving 12 bases between them.

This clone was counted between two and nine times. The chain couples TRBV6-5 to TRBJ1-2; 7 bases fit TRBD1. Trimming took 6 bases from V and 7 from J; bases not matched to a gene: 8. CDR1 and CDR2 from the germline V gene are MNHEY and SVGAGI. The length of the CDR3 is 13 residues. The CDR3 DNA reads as TGTGCCAGCAGAGAGACAGGGAAAGGTGGCTACACCTTC. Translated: CASRETGKGGYTF.

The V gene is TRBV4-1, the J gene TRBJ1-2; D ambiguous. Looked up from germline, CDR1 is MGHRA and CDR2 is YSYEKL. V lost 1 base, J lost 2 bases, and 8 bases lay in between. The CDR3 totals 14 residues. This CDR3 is CASSQAGWNYGYTF. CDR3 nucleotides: TGCGCCAGCAGCCAAGCCGGTTGGAACTATGGCTACACCTTC.

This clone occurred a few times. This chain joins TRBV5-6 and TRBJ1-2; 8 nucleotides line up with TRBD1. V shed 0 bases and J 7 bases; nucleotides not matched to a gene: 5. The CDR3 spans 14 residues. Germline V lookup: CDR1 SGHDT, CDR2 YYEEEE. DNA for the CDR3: TGTGCCAGCAGCTTGGTCCAGACAGGGGTTGGCTACACCTTC. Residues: CASSLVQTGVGYTF.

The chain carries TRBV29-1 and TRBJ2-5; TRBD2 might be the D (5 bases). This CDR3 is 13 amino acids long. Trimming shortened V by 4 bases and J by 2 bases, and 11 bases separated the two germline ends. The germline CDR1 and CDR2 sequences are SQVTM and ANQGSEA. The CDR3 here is CSVAKRLQETQYF. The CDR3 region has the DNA TGCAGCGTTGCTAAGCGGCTACAAGAGACCCAGTACTTC.

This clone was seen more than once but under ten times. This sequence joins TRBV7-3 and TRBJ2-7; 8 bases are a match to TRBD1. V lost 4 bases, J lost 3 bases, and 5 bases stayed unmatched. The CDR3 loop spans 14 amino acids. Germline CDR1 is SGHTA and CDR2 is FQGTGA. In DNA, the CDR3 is TGTGCCAGCAGCTCCCGGACAGGGAACTACGAGCAGTACTTC. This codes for CASSSRTGNYEQYF.

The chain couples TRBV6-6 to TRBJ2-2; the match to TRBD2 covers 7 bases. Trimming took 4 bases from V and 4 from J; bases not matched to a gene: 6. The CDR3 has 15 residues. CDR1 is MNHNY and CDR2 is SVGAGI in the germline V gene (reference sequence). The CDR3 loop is CASSWGGSGTGELFF. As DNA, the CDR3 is TGTGCCAGCAGTTGGGGGGGTTCGGGCACCGGGGAGCTGTTTTTT.

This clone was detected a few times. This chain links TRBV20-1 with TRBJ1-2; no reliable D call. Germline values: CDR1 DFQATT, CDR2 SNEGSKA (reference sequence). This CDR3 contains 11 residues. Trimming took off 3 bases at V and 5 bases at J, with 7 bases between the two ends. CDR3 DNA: TGCAGTGCTAGTTATCCGTATGGCTACACCTTC. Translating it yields CSASYPYGYTF.

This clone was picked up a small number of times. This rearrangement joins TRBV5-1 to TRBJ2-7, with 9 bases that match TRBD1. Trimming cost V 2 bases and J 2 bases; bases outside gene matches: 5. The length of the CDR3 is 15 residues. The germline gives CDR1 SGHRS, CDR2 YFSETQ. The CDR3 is CASSFLGTGTYEQYF. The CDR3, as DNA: TGCGCCAGCAGCTTTTTAGGGACAGGGACCTACGAGCAGTACTTC.

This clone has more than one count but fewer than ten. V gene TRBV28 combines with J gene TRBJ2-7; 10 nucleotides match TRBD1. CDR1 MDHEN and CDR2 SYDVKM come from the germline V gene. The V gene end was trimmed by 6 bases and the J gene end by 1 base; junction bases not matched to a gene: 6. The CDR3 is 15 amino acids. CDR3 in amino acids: CASSSEGQGSYEQYF. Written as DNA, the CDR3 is TGTGCCAGCAGCTCCGAGGGACAGGGGTCCTACGAGCAGTACTTC.

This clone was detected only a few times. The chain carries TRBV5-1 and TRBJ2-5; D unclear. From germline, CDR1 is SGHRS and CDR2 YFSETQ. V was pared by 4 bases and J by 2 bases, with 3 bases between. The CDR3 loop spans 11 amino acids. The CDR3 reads CASSQQETQYF. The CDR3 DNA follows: TGCGCCAGCAGCCAACAAGAGACCCAGTACTTC.

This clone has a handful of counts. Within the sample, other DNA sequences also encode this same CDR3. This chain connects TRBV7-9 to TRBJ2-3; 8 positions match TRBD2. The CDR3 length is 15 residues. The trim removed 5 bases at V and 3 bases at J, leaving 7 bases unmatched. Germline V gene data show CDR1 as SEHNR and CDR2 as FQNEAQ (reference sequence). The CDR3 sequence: CASSPRGGFTDTQYF. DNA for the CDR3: TGTGCCAGCAGCCCTCGGGGGGGTTTTACAGATACGCAGTATTTT. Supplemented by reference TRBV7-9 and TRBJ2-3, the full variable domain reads DTGVSQNPRHKITKRGQNVTFRCDPISEHNRLYWYRQTLGQGPEFLTYFQNEAQLEKSRLLSDRFSAERPKGSFSTLEIQRTEQGDSAMYLCASSPRGGFTDTQYFGPGTRLTVL.

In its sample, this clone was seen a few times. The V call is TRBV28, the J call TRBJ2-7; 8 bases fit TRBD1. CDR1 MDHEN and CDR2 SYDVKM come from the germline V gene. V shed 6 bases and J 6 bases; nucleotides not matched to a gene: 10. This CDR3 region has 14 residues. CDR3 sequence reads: CASRPTGDVREQYF. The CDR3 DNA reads TGTGCCAGCAGGCCGACAGGGGACGTCCGCGAGCAGTACTTC.

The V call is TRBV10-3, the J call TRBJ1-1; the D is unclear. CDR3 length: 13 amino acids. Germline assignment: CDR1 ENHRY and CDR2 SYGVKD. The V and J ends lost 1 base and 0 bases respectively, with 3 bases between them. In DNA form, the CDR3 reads TGTGCCATCAGTGAGTTATTGAACACTGAAGCTTTCTTT. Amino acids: CAISELLNTEAFF.

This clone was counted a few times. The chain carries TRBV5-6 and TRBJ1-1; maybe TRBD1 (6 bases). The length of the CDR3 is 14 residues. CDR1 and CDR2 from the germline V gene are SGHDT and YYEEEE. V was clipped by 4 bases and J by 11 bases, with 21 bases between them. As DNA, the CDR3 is TGTGCCAGCAGCATTCGCCGGGACATTCCAATTGCTTTCTTT. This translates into CASSIRRDIPIAFF. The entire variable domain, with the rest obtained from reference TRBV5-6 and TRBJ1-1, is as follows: DAGVTQSPTHLIKTRGQQVTLRCSPKSGHDTVSWYQQALGQGPQFIFQYYEEEERQRGNFPDRFSGHQFPNYSSELNVNALLLGDSALYLCASSIRRDIPIAFFGQGTRLTVV.